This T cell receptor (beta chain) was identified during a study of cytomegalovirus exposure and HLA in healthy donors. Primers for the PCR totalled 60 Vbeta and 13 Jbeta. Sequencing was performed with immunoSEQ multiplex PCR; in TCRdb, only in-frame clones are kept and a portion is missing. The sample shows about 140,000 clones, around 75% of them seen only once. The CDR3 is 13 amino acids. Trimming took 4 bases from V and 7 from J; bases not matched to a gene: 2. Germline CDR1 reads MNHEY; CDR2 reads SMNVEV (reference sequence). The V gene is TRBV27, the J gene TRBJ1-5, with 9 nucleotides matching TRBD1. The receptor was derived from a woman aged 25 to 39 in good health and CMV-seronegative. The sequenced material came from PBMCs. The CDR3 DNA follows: TGTGCCAGCAGTTGGGACAGGGCACAGCCCCAGCATTTT. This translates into CASSWDRAQPQHF.